This T cell receptor (beta chain) originates from a study of T cells in Graves' hyperthyroidism and ophthalmopathy. Study outcomes and limitations: Most expanded thyroid clonotypes above 0.001 also appeared in blood.

Fresh peripheral blood, roughly 9.8 ml of it, supplied the PBMCs. TCR beta CDR3 regions were amplified from RNA transcripts. The TCR CDR3 was amplified in a first-round RT-PCR using the HTBI primer set. In TCRdb, the multiplex PCR reads were re-called with MiXCR into one record per CDR3 protein. The sample lists over 300,000 distinct CDR3 sequences; about 15% were seen once. This clonotype was picked up many times. Its specificity is unknown. The sequenced material came from blood. The sequence was collected from a woman aged 55-70 years with Graves' hyperthyroidism.

The DNA for the CDR3 is TGTGCCAGCAGACAACCGGGACATCGGCCCCCCTACTATGGCTACACCTTC. Its translation is CASRQPGHRPPYYGYTF. V is TRBV28 and J is TRBJ1-2; a weak D match, TRBD1 (6 bases). Trimming cost V 6 bases and J 3 bases, with 23 bases left between them. The CDR3 consists of 17 residues. The germline V gene encodes CDR1 MDHEN and CDR2 SYDVKM.